This entry is about one T cell receptor (beta chain). The antigen remains unidentified. Assay used: immunoSEQ multiplex PCR; TCRdb lists only in-frame clones, some missing. The table has 10,000 or so clones, around 74% seen once. The data were obtained in a study of PD-1 blockade in classical Hodgkin lymphoma. The study's findings and limits: In CD4+ cells, TCR diversity went up significantly by C4D1, but in CD8+ cells it did not. Reported baseline diversity: healthy donors highest, relapsed/refractory patients lowest. Patients who responded completely had about the same baseline diversity as newly diagnosed patients.

Germline-derived CDR1 and CDR2 are LNHDA and SQIVND (reference sequence). V trimming: 5 bases; J trimming: 3 bases; junction bases outside the gene matches: 0. This CDR3 region has 13 residues. Time point noted: cycle 4 day 1 (C4D1), after 5 to 7 weeks of nivolumab. Each and every patient relapsed after autologous stem cell transplantation, and patients got differing brentuximab vedotin exposure. The study purified CD4+ T cells from thawed PBMCs using magnetic negative selection. The best responses consisted of complete response, partial response or progressive disease. This rearrangement joins TRBV19 to TRBJ2-3, with 9 nucleotides matching TRBD1. This TCR came from a human donor with classical Hodgkin lymphoma. The sample here was CD4+ T cells from blood, taken before the fourth cycle of nivolumab. CDR3 DNA: TGTGCCAGTAGTGGACAGGGGACAGATACGCAGTATTTT. Protein sequence: CASSGQGTDTQYF.